Included here is one T cell receptor beta chain sequence, with context. As yet, its antigen is unknown. The data belong to a study of shared clonotypes between healthy human individuals. General study results and limits: In contrast to clonotypes shared by all four donors, non-shared clonotypes had lower generation probabilities.

Clones were read by immunoSEQ multiplex PCR, and TCRdb kept only the in-frame ones, dropping some. The table includes about 1.1 million clones, 70% to 85% detected once. Memory CD4+ cells were the fraction left after CD45RA+ naive selection. Trimming cost V 4 bases and J 8 bases; bases outside gene matches: 8. Per the germline V gene, CDR1 is SGHRS and CDR2 is YFSETQ. The CDR3 has 13 residues. The rearrangement joins TRBV5-1 to TRBJ1-2, with TRBD1 identical over 7 bases. This sequence was found in a man between 18 and 35 years old in good health. Some clones in this sample may be carry-over from other donors' samples. The sample was memory CD4+ T cells from PBMCs. Specified subset: CD45RA-negative fraction. CDR3 DNA sequence: TGCGCCAGCAGCATAGACAGGGCCGGCGGCTACACCTTC. As protein: CASSIDRAGGYTF.